This record covers a single T cell receptor beta chain. Its specific antigen is unknown. Base qualities are not provided; no much larger clone lies one nucleotide away. Systemically healthy Caucasian individuals from Russia, 39 in total and aged about 6 to 95 years, were included as donors. Roughly 9.5 milliliters of peripheral blood were drawn from each donor into EDTA-treated Vacutainer tubes. PBMCs were isolated by Ficoll-Paque density-gradient centrifugation, with at least 6 million obtained per sample. Total RNA was extracted from PBMCs with Trizol reagent, with at least 6 micrograms obtained per sample. The percentages of naive CD45RAhigh/CD27high T cells were determined by flow cytometry on a PBMC aliquot from every donor. This entry comes from a study of blood T cells in healthy people across ages (dated by TCRdb to 2013 to 2016). Turning to the overall study: In model experiments, template switching captured roughly one uniquely barcoded TCR beta cDNA molecule for every two T cells. The study measured age-related changes in TCR beta repertoire diversity using deep sequencing normalized with unique cDNA molecular identifiers. The donors were split into four age groups: young (average 16 years), middle-aged (around 40), aged (approximately 60) and long-lived (approximately 80). To avoid experimental bias, donors of different ages were randomly spread across the sequencing lanes. Two additional independent replicas of 1 million unique cDNA reads from the same blood draw were analyzed for two donors (one aged 18 to 30 and one aged 80 or older).

Including cysteine and phenylalanine, the CDR3 has 18 amino acids. Only the CDR3 region is kept as DNA, spanning 54 bases read in frame from base 1. Library preparation used 5' RACE. The sequencer was an Illumina HiSeq 2500. The second PCR ran for about 7 to 11 cycles and used a J-beta primer mix along with a sample-barcoded 5' primer. A template-switch 5' adaptor carrying 12 random nucleotides introduced a unique molecular identifier onto each TCR beta cDNA molecule. At least 3 million CDR3-containing paired-end reads were obtained from each sample. The Mint cDNA synthesis kit, primed by a TRBC-specific oligonucleotide, was used to synthesize first-strand cDNA from all RNA. All cDNA was treated with uracil-DNA glycosylase and then went through a first 18-cycle PCR with the universal primers M1SS and BC2_uni_R. As for the authors' bioinformatics: For normalization, 1 million high-quality reads, each with a distinct molecular identifier, were randomly selected from each sample. Reads sharing molecular identifiers were discarded rather than binned into consensus sequences. CDR3 identification, clonotype clustering and error correction used MiTCR with a Q25 quality threshold and the strictest error-elimination algorithm. A nonparametric unseen species model with Euler transformation was used to estimate lower-bound total TCR beta diversity. In-frame beta chains were kept once TCRdb had trimmed the public reads at Q25 with fastp and called clones with MiXCR. Here each entry gathers all rows of one CDR3 protein and keeps the most common genes and DNA. V and J calls and clone size were set by TCRdb, not the authors. The table for this sample lists some 920,000 distinct CDR3 sequences; roughly half of them were counted only once. Over 20% of the sample is held by the ten biggest clonotypes.

What the authors observed across the whole study: Because the CMV infection status of the donors was unknown, age-related changes in expanded clonotypes may potentially have been confounded. Total diversity estimates from one million sequenced T cells were considered lower bounds and underestimates. Bulk unsorted PBMC profiling prevented conclusive comparison of naive and antigen-experienced compartments. The long-lived group showed more naive CD4+ T cells, fewer expanded clones and increased TCR diversity than the aged group, suggesting age selection. As age increased, observed TCR beta diversity per million T cells dropped in a roughly linear way, and a significant reduction was already evident by age around 41. A strong correlation was found between observed TCR beta diversity and the percentage of naive T cells measured by flow cytometry.

This receptor chain uses TRBV21-1 and TRBJ2-1; the D call of TRBD2 is as the table states it, not checked on the DNA. TRBV21-1 is a listed pseudogene. Sequencing input: blood. The receptor was derived from a woman aged 55 to 70 in good health. The CDR3 has the sequence CASPEGPNRRFTYNEQFF. The nucleotide sequence reads as follows: TGTGCCAGCCCTGAGGGCCCGAACCGGCGATTTACCTACAATGAGCAGTTCTTC.